Presented here are 19 T cell receptor beta chains from one specimen sequenced in a study of T cell responses to AZD1222 COVID-19 vaccine. The repertoire was sequenced with immunoSEQ multiplex PCR; TCRdb's copy has only in-frame clones and lacks some. The sample has over 110,000 clones, under 95% seen once; the top ten hold roughly 3.1%. Sequenced material: peripheral blood, taken on day 0 of AZD1222 vaccination. The receptors originated from an adult in good health.

The CDR3 reads CASSLWAGTQETQYF. CDR3 DNA sequence: TGTGCCAGCAGTTTATGGGCGGGAACCCAAGAGACCCAGTACTTC. The chain employs TRBV27 and TRBJ2-5; a weak D match, TRBD2 (6 bases). Trimming removed 1 base from V and 1 base from J, with 10 bases in between. CDR1 and CDR2 from the germline V gene are MNHEY and SMNVEV (reference sequence). The CDR3 totals 15 residues.

The chain couples TRBV5-1 to TRBJ2-3; no definite D call. Deletions cut 4 bases from V and 0 bases from J, with 9 bases between. CDR1 is SGHRS and CDR2 is YFSETQ in the germline V gene. CDR3 length: 14 residues. The CDR3 sequence: CASSLEQSTDTQYF. In DNA, the CDR3 is TGCGCCAGCAGCCTGGAACAGAGCACAGATACGCAGTATTTT.

This chain links TRBV6-2 or TRBV6-3 with TRBJ2-5; D gene uncertain. V dropped 0 bases and J dropped 4 bases, with 15 bases sitting between them. CDR3 length: 16 residues. In germline, CDR1 is MNHEY, CDR2 SVGEGT. The DNA of the CDR3 is TGTGCCAGCAGTTACTCGATCGAGACTCTCCCAGAGACCCAGTACTTC. This encodes CASSYSIETLPETQYF.

In the case of this clone: An end of the junction differs from the germline gene, which may be a read error. The chain combines TRBV5-1 with TRBJ2-6, with unresolved D. Germline V gives CDR1 SGHRS, CDR2 YFSETQ. This CDR3 comprises 16 residues. Here the CDR3 DNA reads TGCGCCAGCAGTTTGGCTGTGGGGTCTGGGGCCAACGTCCTGACTTTC. Amino acids: CASSLAVGSGANVLTF.

J is TRBJ1-1 and V is TRBV18; D call uncertain. Trimming left V 5 bases short and J 0 bases short, with 10 bases between. Germline assignment: CDR1 KGHSH and CDR2 LQKENI. This CDR3 is built from 14 residues. For the CDR3, the DNA is TGTGCCAGCTCATCGGTGGGAATGAACACTGAAGCTTTCTTT. It is translated as CASSSVGMNTEAFF.

The V gene is TRBV7-9, the J gene TRBJ2-6; D might be TRBD2 (6 bases). The germline V gene has CDR1 SEHNR and CDR2 FQNEAQ (reference sequence). V gave up 5 bases and J gave up 3 bases, with 11 bases separating them. The CDR3 sequence is 15 residues long. The CDR3 DNA sequence: TGTGCCAGCAGCACCGGGGGTTTTGGGGCCAACGTCCTGACTTTC. It yields the protein CASSTGGFGANVLTF.

This chain joins TRBV18 and TRBJ2-1; 8 bases are a match to TRBD1. V lost 2 bases to trimming and J lost 9 bases; unmatched junction nucleotides: 9. Germline CDR1 reads KGHSH; CDR2 reads LQKENI. The CDR3 is 15 amino acids. CDR3 amino acids: CASSPLSAGGSEQFF. The CDR3 DNA sequence: TGTGCCAGCTCACCATTATCAGCAGGGGGCTCTGAGCAGTTCTTC.

This rearrangement joins TRBV24-1 to TRBJ2-2; tentative D call: TRBD2 (6 bases). The CDR3 extends over 17 amino acids. V was shortened by 3 bases and J by 0 bases, with 13 bases between the two germline ends. The germline V gene has CDR1 KGHDR and CDR2 SFDVKD. Written as DNA, the CDR3 is TGTGCCACCAGTGATCCACCTGGCGGGACGAACACCGGGGAGCTGTTTTTT. Amino acids: CATSDPPGGTNTGELFF.

This clone was observed a single time. This chain connects TRBV5-4 to TRBJ1-2; 7 nucleotides agree with TRBD1. V lost 4 bases to trimming and J lost 5 bases; unmatched junction nucleotides: 8. Germline V gene lookup returns CDR1 SGHNT and CDR2 YYREEE (reference sequence). The CDR3 extends over 14 amino acids. The DNA of the CDR3 is TGTGCCAGCAGCGAAATAGGGGGCCGTTATGGCTACACCTTC. It specifies CASSEIGGRYGYTF.

This rearrangement joins TRBV28 to TRBJ2-6; D is perhaps TRBD1 (5 bases). The germline gives CDR1 MDHEN, CDR2 SYDVKM. CDR3 length equals 16 residues. Trimming shortened V by 5 bases and J by 2 bases, and 13 bases separated the two germline ends. In DNA form, the CDR3 reads TGTGCCAGCAGTCACCGCGGCAGGGCTGGGGCCAACGTCCTGACTTTC. Translating it yields CASSHRGRAGANVLTF.

The CDR3 protein is CASSIYTGRTNQPQHF. As DNA, the CDR3 is TGTGCCAGTAGTATATATACAGGCCGAACCAATCAGCCCCAGCATTTT. The gene calls are TRBV19 and TRBJ1-5; possible D gene TRBD1, 5 bases. The V end lost 2 bases, the J end lost 3 bases, and 14 bases lay between the germline ends. Germline assignment: CDR1 LNHDA and CDR2 SQIVND (reference sequence). The CDR3 runs 16 residues.

The chain employs TRBV6-5 and TRBJ1-5; D is ambiguous. This CDR3 contains 14 residues. CDR1 and CDR2 from the germline V gene are MNHEY and SVGAGI. V shed 10 bases and J shed 3 bases, with 16 bases lying between them. In DNA, the CDR3 is TGTGCCACCTTCCCTAGGGAGGACAATCAGCCCCAGCATTTT. It yields the protein CATFPREDNQPQHF.

As for this clone: The sample holds other DNA sequences that translate to the same CDR3. The chain recombines TRBV27 with TRBJ1-1, with D unresolved. The length of the CDR3 is 13 residues. V lost 2 bases, J lost 1 base, and 5 bases lay in between. Germline CDR1 and CDR2: MNHEY and SMNVEV (reference sequence). CDR3: CASSLPGNTEAFF. As DNA, the CDR3 is TGTGCCAGCAGTTTACCGGGGAACACTGAAGCTTTCTTT.

The V and J genes are TRBV3-1 (or the pseudogene TRBV3-2) and TRBJ1-2, with D tentatively TRBD1 (6 bases). The CDR3 is 17 residues long. The V gene's germline CDR1 is LGHDT and CDR2 YNNKEL (reference sequence). V shed 1 base and J shed 3 bases, with 18 bases lying between them. CDR3 nucleotide sequence: TGTGCCAGCAGCCAAGGTAAACAGGGTCTGTCCCACTATGGCTACACCTTC. Translating gives CASSQGKQGLSHYGYTF.

This clone was observed a few times. The gene calls are TRBV6-5 and TRBJ2-5; D uncertain. The CDR3 spans 13 residues. V shed 8 bases and J shed 5 bases, with 15 bases lying between them. Germline V CDR1 and CDR2: MNHEY, SVGAGI. The CDR3: CASRQMMGETQYF. The DNA of the CDR3 is TGTGCCAGCCGTCAGATGATGGGTGAGACCCAGTACTTC.

V gene TRBV6-5 combines with J gene TRBJ2-1, with TRBD2 matching 9 bases. Germline assignment: CDR1 MNHEY and CDR2 SVGAGI. The CDR3 totals 14 residues. V shed 5 bases, J shed 7 bases, and the junction held 6 bases outside the gene matches. DNA for the CDR3: TGTGCCAGCAGTAATAGCGGGAGAGGAAATGAGCAGTTCTTC. It translates to CASSNSGRGNEQFF.

The chain carries TRBV9 and TRBJ2-3; D tentatively reads TRBD1 or TRBD2 (6 bases each). The CDR3 sequence is 17 residues long. Germline V gives CDR1 SGDLS, CDR2 YYNGEE. With 0 bases removed from V and 0 bases from J, the gap between germline ends came to 14 bases. This chain's CDR3 is CASSVEVQGGSTDTQYF. The CDR3 region has the DNA TGTGCCAGCAGCGTAGAGGTACAGGGAGGTAGCACAGATACGCAGTATTTT.

The chain joins TRBV12-3 or TRBV12-4 to TRBJ1-1; 7 bases line up with TRBD1. The CDR3 has 13 residues. Germline trimming cut 6 bases from V and 4 bases from J; bases unmatched to any gene: 5. This CDR3 reads CASSTGEGTEAFF. The CDR3 region has the DNA TGTGCCAGCAGCACAGGGGAGGGCACTGAAGCTTTCTTT.

This chain links TRBV4-1 with TRBJ1-2, with a possible D match to TRBD1 (6 bases). The ends were cut back, 1 base at V and 4 bases at J, with 16 bases in the middle. The CDR3 loop spans 16 amino acids. The germline V gene has CDR1 MGHRA and CDR2 YSYEKL. DNA for the CDR3: TGCGCCAGCAGCCAAGCGGAAACCGACAGGCTCTATGGCTACACCTTC. This sequence encodes CASSQAETDRLYGYTF.